A single sample gave rise to the 21 T cell receptor beta chains below, sequenced in a study of identical twins. TCRdb ran MiXCR on the 5' RACE reads and lists one entry per CDR3 protein. Of around 680,000 distinct CDR3 sequences listed, around 8.6% are singletons. The sample was also linked to a second study, of yellow fever vaccine responses in identical twins.

Sequencing was carried out using PBMCs. Receptors originate from a woman aged 18-29 years in good health.

This clonotype was seen a few times. This chain connects TRBV12-3 or TRBV12-4 to TRBJ2-3, with D hard to call. The CDR3 spans 14 residues. The V end lost 2 bases, the J end lost 2 bases, and 8 bases lay between the germline ends. CDR3 in amino acids: CASSLSLPTDTQYF. The CDR3 DNA follows: TGTGCCAGCAGTTTATCTTTACCCACAGATACGCAGTATTTT.

This clonotype was counted ten times or more. The J gene is TRBJ2-1, the V gene TRBV6-4; 7 nucleotides align to TRBD2. The CDR3 spans 15 residues. Per the germline V gene, CDR1 is MRHNA and CDR2 is SNTAGT. J lost 4 bases, V lost 6 bases, and 9 bases had no gene match. Here the CDR3 reads CASSMSSGEYNEQFF. The CDR3 nucleotides read TGTGCCAGCAGCATGTCCAGCGGGGAGTACAATGAGCAGTTCTTC.

In this sample, this clonotype turned up a few times. The rearrangement uses TRBV28 and TRBJ1-1; 10 positions match TRBD1. Per germline, CDR1 MDHEN and CDR2 SYDVKM. V lost 2 bases and J lost 10; bases outside the gene matches: 10. This CDR3 has 15 amino acids. CDR3 bases: TGTGCCAGCAGTTTACTCCCGGGACAGGGGTCAGGAGCTTTCTTT. It translates to CASSLLPGQGSGAFF.

This clonotype was seen a handful of times. This chain links TRBV15 with TRBJ2-1; the D is unclear. The CDR3 runs to 12 residues. V was cut by 4 bases and J by 9 bases, with 10 bases left in between. In germline, CDR1 is LNHNV, CDR2 YYDKDF (reference sequence). The chain's CDR3 is CATSKGIGEQFF. The CDR3 bases are TGTGCCACCAGCAAAGGGATCGGTGAGCAGTTCTTC.

The V gene is TRBV7-6, the J gene TRBJ2-2; no firm D call. This CDR3 region has 16 residues. The germline gives CDR1 SGHVS, CDR2 FNYEAQ. The germline V and J ends were trimmed by 1 base and 6 bases, with 15 bases remaining between them. The CDR3, as DNA: TGTGCCAGCAGCTTAGTGGGTGGTCAGTTCGCCGGGGAGCTGTTTTTT. This sequence encodes CASSLVGGQFAGELFF.

This clonotype was counted between two and nine times. The chain joins TRBV20-1 to TRBJ2-7; 7 bases agree with TRBD1. The CDR3 covers 13 residues. V lost 6 bases and J lost 0; bases outside the gene matches: 5. Looked up from germline, CDR1 is DFQATT and CDR2 is SNEGSKA (reference sequence). The CDR3 region has the DNA TGCAGTGCCTTGGACAGGAGCTCCTACGAGCAGTACTTC. Translated, it gives CSALDRSSYEQYF.

The rearrangement joins TRBV3-1 to TRBJ2-7, with 9 bases identical to TRBD1. The germline V gene encodes CDR1 LGHDT and CDR2 YNNKEL (reference sequence). The CDR3 extends over 15 amino acids. After removal of 2 bases from V and 5 bases from J, the junction contained 7 bases not matched to a gene. The CDR3 here is CASSQTDRGINEQYF. The DNA of the CDR3 is TGTGCCAGCAGCCAAACGGACAGGGGCATCAACGAGCAGTACTTC.

The chain uses TRBV9 and TRBJ2-7; 7 nucleotides line up with TRBD2. CDR3 length: 14 residues. Trimming removed 2 bases from V and 7 bases from J; junction bases left unmatched: 9. Germline V gene data show CDR1 as SGDLS and CDR2 as YYNGEE. The CDR3 nucleotides read TGTGCCAGCAGCGTTGGTCTAGCGGTAGGGGAGCAGTACTTC. Residues: CASSVGLAVGEQYF.

The chain has TRBV11-2 and TRBJ1-2; no definite D call. Germline values: CDR1 SGHAT, CDR2 FQNNGV. This CDR3 has 11 residues. The V end lost 6 bases, the J end lost 8 bases, and 10 bases lay between the germline ends. The chain's CDR3 is CASSSYHGYTF. CDR3 coding DNA: TGTGCCAGCAGTTCTTACCACGGCTACACCTTC.

The table lists this clonotype with many counts. This rearrangement joins TRBV4-1 to TRBJ1-2; no clear D. The length of the CDR3 is 14 residues. The V gene's germline CDR1 is MGHRA and CDR2 YSYEKL. V lost 1 base, J lost 5 bases, and 11 bases lay in between. CDR3 protein: CASSQGGGYYGYTF. CDR3 sequence (DNA): TGCGCCAGCAGCCAAGGTGGAGGATATTATGGCTACACCTTC.

This clonotype was observed a handful of times. The chain links TRBV3-1 to TRBJ2-1, with D possibly being TRBD1 (7 bases). From germline, CDR1 is LGHDT and CDR2 YNNKEL (reference sequence). The CDR3 contains 17 residues. Trimming removed 0 bases at V and 5 bases at J, with 17 bases between. CDR3: CASSQDIAVRGHNEQFF. The DNA of the CDR3 is TGTGCCAGCAGCCAAGATATAGCGGTTAGGGGGCACAATGAGCAGTTCTTC.

This clonotype was recorded a few times. The CDR3 protein is CASNRGGAYEQYF. For the CDR3, the DNA is TGTGCCAGCAACAGGGGGGGGGCCTACGAGCAGTACTTC. This chain connects TRBV12-3 or TRBV12-4 to TRBJ2-7; tentative D call: TRBD1 (8 bases). This CDR3 contains 13 residues. V lost 7 bases and J 2 bases, leaving 12 bases between the germline ends.

In this sample, this clonotype turned up many times. The chain has TRBV5-1 and TRBJ2-2; 10 bases fit TRBD1. The germline V gene has CDR1 SGHRS and CDR2 YFSETQ. The CDR3 consists of 16 residues. V lost 3 bases, J lost 2 bases, and 4 bases stayed unmatched. This CDR3 reads CASSSTGGANTGELFF. CDR3 nucleotides: TGCGCCAGCAGCTCGACAGGGGGCGCAAACACCGGGGAGCTGTTTTTT.

This clonotype was counted ten times or more. The gene calls are TRBV12-3 or TRBV12-4 and TRBJ2-1; no clear D gene. The CDR3 loop spans 13 amino acids. Trimming pared 7 bases from V and 0 bases from J, leaving 7 bases between. The CDR3 loop reads CASNDGSYNEQFF. The CDR3 region has the DNA TGTGCCAGCAACGATGGCTCCTACAATGAGCAGTTCTTC.

This clonotype has ten or more counts. The J gene is TRBJ2-4, the V gene TRBV12-3 or TRBV12-4; tentatively, D is TRBD1 or TRBD2 (5 bases each). This CDR3 spans 17 amino acids. The V gene lost 6 bases and the J gene lost 5 bases, with 23 bases spanning the gap. The CDR3 is CASSLIGRERWENIQYF. The CDR3 nucleotides are TGTGCCAGCAGCCTAATAGGCAGGGAGAGATGGGAAAACATTCAGTACTTC.

The rearrangement uses TRBV29-1 and TRBJ2-7; possible D gene TRBD2, 5 bases. Trimming pared 6 bases from V and 2 bases from J, leaving 14 bases between. CDR1 is SQVTM, CDR2 ANQGSEA, per germline. The CDR3 extends over 13 amino acids. The CDR3 coding sequence is TGCAGCGTCGCCTGGAGGTCGACCTACGAGCAGTACTTC. Its protein product is CSVAWRSTYEQYF.

The table lists this clonotype with a few counts. The V and J genes are TRBV7-6 and TRBJ2-3, with 8 bases fitting TRBD2. V lost 4 bases to trimming and J lost 7 bases; unmatched junction nucleotides: 13. The CDR3 sequence is 16 residues long. CDR1 and CDR2 from the germline V gene are SGHVS and FNYEAQ. The CDR3 sequence is CASSSVPSGGTNTQYF. The CDR3 DNA follows: TGTGCCAGCAGCTCCGTCCCCAGCGGGGGTACGAATACGCAGTATTTT.

About this clonotype itself: This sequence may be a read error, since a much larger clone differs from it by one base. The gene calls are TRBV29-1 and TRBJ2-5; TRBD2 agrees at 10 bases. There are 13 residues in the CDR3. Germline loops: CDR1 SQVTM, CDR2 ANQGSEA. CDR3 sequence (DNA): TGCAGCGGGGCTAGCGGGAGTGGCGAGACCCTGTACTTC. Its protein product is CSGASGSGETLYF.

This clonotype was seen more than once but under ten times. This rearrangement joins TRBV11-1 to TRBJ2-1, with 13 bases matching TRBD2. The germline V gene encodes CDR1 SGHAT and CDR2 FQDESV (reference sequence). After removal of 1 base from V and 5 bases from J, the junction contained 14 bases not matched to a gene. The CDR3 contains 20 residues. For the CDR3, the DNA is TGTGCCAGCAGCTTAGGTTTCCGGACTAGCGGGAGAGGGTTCGACAATGAGCAGTTCTTC. This encodes CASSLGFRTSGRGFDNEQFF. Drawing the rest from reference TRBV11-1 and TRBJ2-1, the complete variable domain is EAEVAQSPRYKITEKSQAVAFWCDPISGHATLYWYRQILGQGPELLVQFQDESVVDDSQLPKDRFSAERLKGVDSTLKIQPAELGDSAMYLCASSLGFRTSGRGFDNEQFFGPGTRLTVL.

V usage is TRBV19 and J usage is TRBJ2-2, with 11 nucleotides matching TRBD1. This CDR3 spans 15 amino acids. The germline CDR1 and CDR2 sequences are LNHDA and SQIVND (reference sequence). V lost 9 bases, J lost 6 bases, and 9 bases stayed unmatched. CDR3 nucleotide sequence: TGTGCCAGCAGTCGTGGACAGGGGGCCGCCGGGGAGCTGTTTTTT. Amino acid sequence: CASSRGQGAAGELFF. The whole variable domain, filled in from reference TRBV19 and TRBJ2-2, reads DGGITQSPKYLFRKEGQNVTLSCEQNLNHDAMYWYRQDPGQGLRLIYYSQIVNDFQKGDIAEGYSVSREKKESFPLTVTSAQKNPTAFYLCASSRGQGAAGELFFGEGSRLTVL.

The chain uses TRBV18 and TRBJ2-1; D unresolved. The CDR3 spans 13 residues. V was clipped by 5 bases and J by 10 bases, with 15 bases between them. Per germline, CDR1 KGHSH and CDR2 LQKENI. CDR3 bases: TGTGCCAGCTCATCTTCAGATTTGGGAGAGCAGTTCTTC. This codes for CASSSSDLGEQFF.